This T cell receptor (beta chain) was captured in a study of a mutant IDH1 vaccine in newly diagnosed glioma. Overall study context: During weeks 1, 3, 5, 7, 11, 15, 19 and 23, patients received eight vaccinations. Treated patients had a mean age of approximately 40 years and a sex split that was around 62% male and 37.5% female.

Profiled with immunoSEQ multiplex PCR; TCRdb holds only in-frame clones, not every one. In the table there are 30,000 to 35,000 clones, about three fifths of which are singletons. This clone was seen a handful of times. What it binds is not known. Time point indicated: week 5, during vaccination. Each vaccine dose was 300 ug of mutant IDH1 20-mer peptide, with topical imiquimod. Donor tumors were new WHO grade 3 or 4 IDH1-mutant, ATRX-lost astrocytomas. Trimming took 2 bases from V and 4 from J; bases not matched to a gene: 3. CDR3 length: 15 amino acids. Germline-derived CDR1 and CDR2 are MNHNS and SASEGT.

The clonotype originates from a woman younger than 35 with glioma. Sequencing was performed on PBMCs, taken from a glioma patient whose treatment included an IDH1 peptide vaccine. The V gene is TRBV6-1, the J gene TRBJ1-1; 11 positions match TRBD1. CDR3 loop: CASSEKGQGGTEAFF. For the CDR3, the DNA is TGTGCCAGCAGTGAAAAGGGACAGGGGGGCACTGAAGCTTTCTTT.